The rows below give T cell receptor beta chains drawn from one sample of a study of graft-versus-host responses after intestinal transplantation. The protocol was immunoSEQ multiplex PCR, while the TCRdb copy is restricted to in-frame clones and leaves out a portion. The sample contains just under 2,000 clones, approximately 87% of which appear only once. Sequencing used ileum tissue, obtained around 74 days after transplant. The receptors here all came from a human patient who received an intestinal transplant, so some T cells may come from the graft donor. Each CDR3 is given with its conserved first and last residue. Fields, in order: V gene, clone size, D gene, J gene, CDR3 protein, CDR3 DNA. A D gene is named only where the DNA matches it firmly. Clone size, where shown, is once, few, many, or a class for clones that have expanded.

TRBV7-4,few,NA,TRBJ1-1,CASSSLEDNTEAFF,TGTGCCAGCAGCTCATTGGAGGATAACACTGAAGCTTTCTTT
TRBV28,NA,TRBD2,TRBJ2-1,CASRNSGPSYNEQFF,TGTGCCAGCAGGAATAGCGGGCCATCCTACAATGAGCAGTTCTTC
TRBV13,NA,NA,TRBJ2-7,CASSLVWHSYEQYF,TGTGCCAGCAGCTTAGTCTGGCACTCCTACGAGCAGTACTTC
TRBV6-5,NA,TRBD1,TRBJ1-1,CASSYPGQMNTEAFF,TGTGCCAGCAGTTACCCGGGACAGATGAACACTGAAGCTTTCTTT
TRBV9,NA,NA,TRBJ2-5,CASSGETQYF,TGTGCCAGCAGCGGGGAGACCCAGTACTTC
TRBV6-4,NA,TRBD2,TRBJ2-1,CASSRLARRYNEQFF,TGTGCCAGCAGCCGACTAGCTCGAAGGTACAATGAGCAGTTCTTC
TRBV27,NA,TRBD1,TRBJ2-7,CASSLFSQGLYEQYF,TGTGCCAGCAGTTTATTTTCACAGGGGCTATACGAGCAGTACTTC
TRBV11-1,NA,NA,TRBJ2-1,CASSSGVSYNEQFF,TGTGCCAGCAGCTCGGGGGTCTCCTACAATGAGCAGTTCTTC
TRBV30,once,TRBD2,TRBJ2-3,CAWRVAGGPGDTQYF,TGTGCCTGGAGAGTGGCGGGAGGGCCGGGAGATACGCAGTATTTT
TRBV5-1,NA,TRBD1,TRBJ2-1,CASKFPGQGTHNEQFF,TGCGCCAGCAAATTCCCTGGACAGGGGACTCACAATGAGCAGTTCTTC
TRBV11-2,once,TRBD1,TRBJ1-6,CASSHGTGMGSYNSPLHF,TGTGCCAGCAGTCACGGGACAGGGATGGGCTCCTATAATTCACCCCTCCACTTT
TRBV7-2,NA,TRBD1,TRBJ2-3,CASSPTGAGDTQYF,TGTGCCAGCAGCCCGACAGGGGCGGGAGATACGCAGTATTTT
TRBV14,NA,TRBD1,TRBJ2-7,CASSQDTGGDEQYF,TGTGCCAGCAGCCAAGATACAGGGGGCGACGAGCAGTACTTC
TRBV5-1,few,TRBD1,TRBJ1-4,CASSTGQGNEKLFF,TGCGCCAGCAGCACAGGACAGGGTAATGAAAAACTGTTTTTT